This TCR beta chain was obtained from a study of CD8+ T cells in alopecia areata. It was cDNA, reverse transcribed from extracted RNA, that served as the sequencing template. This table comes from immunoSEQ multiplex PCR, and its TCRdb copy is limited to in-frame clones, with some not included. Here the sample spans under 250,000 clones, 66% being singletons. Trimming removed 0 bases from V and 4 bases from J, with 11 bases in between. Germline V CDR1 and CDR2: LGHNA, YSLEER. The CDR3 is 15 residues long. Treatment described: oral pan-JAK inhibitor, 5-10 mg twice daily. The TCR originated in a human donor with alopecia areata. The genes are TRBV4-3 and TRBJ2-3; TRBD2 might be the D (6 bases). The material was CD4+ T cells sorted from blood, obtained between weeks 44 and 45, from a patient treated with tofacitinib. Here the CDR3 reads CASSQELGGADTQYF. The CDR3, as DNA: TGCGCCAGCAGCCAAGAATTGGGGGGAGCAGATACGCAGTATTTT.